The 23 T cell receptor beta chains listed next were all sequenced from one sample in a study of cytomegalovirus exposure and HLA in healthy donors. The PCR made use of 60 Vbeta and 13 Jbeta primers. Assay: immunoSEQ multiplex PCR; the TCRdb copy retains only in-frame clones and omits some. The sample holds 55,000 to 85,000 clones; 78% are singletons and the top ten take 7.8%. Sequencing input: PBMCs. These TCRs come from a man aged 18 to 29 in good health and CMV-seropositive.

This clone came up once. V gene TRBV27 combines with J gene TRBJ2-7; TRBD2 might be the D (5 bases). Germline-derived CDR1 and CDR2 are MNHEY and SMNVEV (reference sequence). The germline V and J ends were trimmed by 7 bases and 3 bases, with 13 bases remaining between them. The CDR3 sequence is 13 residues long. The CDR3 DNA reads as TGTGCCAGCAAGGACTTAGGATACTACGAGCAGTACTTC. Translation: CASKDLGYYEQYF.

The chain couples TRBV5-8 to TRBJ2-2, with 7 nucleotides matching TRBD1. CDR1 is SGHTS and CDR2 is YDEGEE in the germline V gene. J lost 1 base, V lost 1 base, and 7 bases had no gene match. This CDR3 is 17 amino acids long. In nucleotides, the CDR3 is TGTGCCAGCAGCTTGCCCCGGGACAGTGTGAACACCGGGGAGCTGTTTTTT. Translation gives CASSLPRDSVNTGELFF.

The CDR3 spells CASSFGRGNTGELFF. CDR3 in DNA: TGTGCCAGCAGCTTCGGCAGGGGCAACACCGGGGAGCTGTTTTTT. The chain uses TRBV11-2 and TRBJ2-2, with D tentatively TRBD1 (6 bases). From germline, CDR1 is SGHAT and CDR2 FQNNGV. The CDR3 consists of 15 residues. Trimming took 3 bases from V and 2 from J, leaving 10 bases between them.

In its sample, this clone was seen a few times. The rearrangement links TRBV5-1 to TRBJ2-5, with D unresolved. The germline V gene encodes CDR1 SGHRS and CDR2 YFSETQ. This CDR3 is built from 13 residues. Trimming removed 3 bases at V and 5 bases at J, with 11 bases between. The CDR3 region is CASSSRTGETQYF. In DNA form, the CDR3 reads TGCGCCAGCAGCTCTAGAACCGGGGAGACCCAGTACTTC.

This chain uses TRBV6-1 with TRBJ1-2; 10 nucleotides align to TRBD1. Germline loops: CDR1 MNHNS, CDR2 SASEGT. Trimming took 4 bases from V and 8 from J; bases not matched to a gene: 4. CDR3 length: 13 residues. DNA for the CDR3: TGTGCCAGCAGTGGACAGGGGGCGAGGGGCTACACCTTC. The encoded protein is CASSGQGARGYTF.

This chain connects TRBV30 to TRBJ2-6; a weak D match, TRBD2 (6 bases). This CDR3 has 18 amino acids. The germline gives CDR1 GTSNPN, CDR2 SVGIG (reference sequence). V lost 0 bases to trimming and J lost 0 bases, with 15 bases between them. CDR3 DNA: TGTGCCTGGAGTGTACCGGGGACTGTTTACTCTGGGGCCAACGTCCTGACTTTC. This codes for CAWSVPGTVYSGANVLTF.

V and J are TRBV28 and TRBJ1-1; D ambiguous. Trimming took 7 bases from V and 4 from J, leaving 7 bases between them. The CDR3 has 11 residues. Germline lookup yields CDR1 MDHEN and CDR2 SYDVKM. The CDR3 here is CASNFGTEAFF. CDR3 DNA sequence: TGTGCCAGCAACTTCGGCACTGAAGCTTTCTTT.

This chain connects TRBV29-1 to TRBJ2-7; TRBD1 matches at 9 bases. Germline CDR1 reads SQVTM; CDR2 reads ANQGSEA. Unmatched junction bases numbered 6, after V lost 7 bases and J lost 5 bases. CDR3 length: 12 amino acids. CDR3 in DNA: TGCAGCGGGGGACAGGGTTACAACGAGCAGTACTTC. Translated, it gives CSGGQGYNEQYF.

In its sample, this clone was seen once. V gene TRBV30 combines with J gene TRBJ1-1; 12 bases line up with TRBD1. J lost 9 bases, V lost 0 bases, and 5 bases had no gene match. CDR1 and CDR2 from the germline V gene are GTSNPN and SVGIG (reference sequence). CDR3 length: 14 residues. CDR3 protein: CAWSVGGTGGKAFF. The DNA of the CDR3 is TGTGCCTGGAGTGTAGGAGGGACAGGGGGCAAAGCTTTCTTT.

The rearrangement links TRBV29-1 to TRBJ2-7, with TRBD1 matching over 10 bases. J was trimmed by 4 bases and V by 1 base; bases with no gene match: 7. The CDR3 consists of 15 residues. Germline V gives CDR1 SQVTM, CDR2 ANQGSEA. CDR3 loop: CSVEGSWDRGYEQYF. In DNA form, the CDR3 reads TGCAGCGTTGAAGGTTCCTGGGACAGGGGATACGAGCAGTACTTC.

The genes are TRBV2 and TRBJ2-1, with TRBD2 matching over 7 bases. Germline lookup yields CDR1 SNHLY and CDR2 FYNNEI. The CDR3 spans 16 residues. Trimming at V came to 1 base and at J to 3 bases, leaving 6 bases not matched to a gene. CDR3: CASSEDAGEIYNEQFF. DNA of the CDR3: TGTGCCAGCAGTGAAGACGCGGGAGAGATCTACAATGAGCAGTTCTTC.

The CDR3 loop is CASSTHRDKQYF. CDR3 nucleotides: TGTGCCAGCAGCACCCACCGGGACAAGCAGTACTTC. This sequence joins TRBV5-4 and TRBJ2-7; the D gene is possibly TRBD1 (6 bases). This CDR3 has 12 amino acids. Trimming cost V 4 bases and J 8 bases, with 13 bases left between them. Germline CDR1 reads SGHNT; CDR2 reads YYREEE (reference sequence).

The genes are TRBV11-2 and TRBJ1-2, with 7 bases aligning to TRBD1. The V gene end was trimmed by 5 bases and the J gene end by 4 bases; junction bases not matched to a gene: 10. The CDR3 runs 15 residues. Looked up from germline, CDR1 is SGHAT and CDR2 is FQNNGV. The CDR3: CASSPTGDARYGYTF. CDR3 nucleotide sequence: TGTGCCAGCAGCCCCACAGGGGATGCTCGCTATGGCTACACCTTC.

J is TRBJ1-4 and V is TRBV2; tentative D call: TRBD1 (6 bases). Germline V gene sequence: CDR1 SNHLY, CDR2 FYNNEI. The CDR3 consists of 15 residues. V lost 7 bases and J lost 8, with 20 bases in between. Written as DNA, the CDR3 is TGTGCCAGCATCTTAATGGGGGGGCCGGGGGAAAAACTGTTTTTT. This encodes CASILMGGPGEKLFF.

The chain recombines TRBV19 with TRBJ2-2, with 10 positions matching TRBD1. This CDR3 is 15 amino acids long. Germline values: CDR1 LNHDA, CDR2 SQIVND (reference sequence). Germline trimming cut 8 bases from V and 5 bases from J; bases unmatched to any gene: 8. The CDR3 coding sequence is TGTGCCAGTCGAGAGGGACAGGGGAAGACCGGGGAGCTGTTTTTT. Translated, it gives CASREGQGKTGELFF.

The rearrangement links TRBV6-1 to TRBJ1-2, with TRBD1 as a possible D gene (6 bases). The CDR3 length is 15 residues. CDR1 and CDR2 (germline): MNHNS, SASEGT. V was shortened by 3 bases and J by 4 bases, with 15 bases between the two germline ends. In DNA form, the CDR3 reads TGTGCCAGCAGTGACACAGGGAAGAGGCCCTATGGCTACACCTTC. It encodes CASSDTGKRPYGYTF.

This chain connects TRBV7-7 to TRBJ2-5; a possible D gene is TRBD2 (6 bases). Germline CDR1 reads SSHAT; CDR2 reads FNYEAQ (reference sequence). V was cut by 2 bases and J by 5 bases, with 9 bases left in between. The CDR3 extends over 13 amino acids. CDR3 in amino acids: CASSLRLGETQYF. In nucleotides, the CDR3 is TGTGCCAGCAGCTTAAGACTAGGGGAGACCCAGTACTTC. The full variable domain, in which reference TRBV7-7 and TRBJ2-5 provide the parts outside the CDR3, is GAGVSQSPRYKVTKRGQDVTLRCDPISSHATLYWYQQALGQGPEFLTYFNYEAQPDKSGLPSDRFSAERPEGSISTLTIQRTEQRDSAMYRCASSLRLGETQYFGPGTRLLVL.

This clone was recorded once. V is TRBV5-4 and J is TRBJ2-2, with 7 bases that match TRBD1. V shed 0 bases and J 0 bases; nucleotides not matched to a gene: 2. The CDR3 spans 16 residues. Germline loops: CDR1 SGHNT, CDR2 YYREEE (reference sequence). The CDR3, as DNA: TGTGCCAGCAGCTTGGGCCAGGGGGCGAACACCGGGGAGCTGTTTTTT. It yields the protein CASSLGQGANTGELFF.

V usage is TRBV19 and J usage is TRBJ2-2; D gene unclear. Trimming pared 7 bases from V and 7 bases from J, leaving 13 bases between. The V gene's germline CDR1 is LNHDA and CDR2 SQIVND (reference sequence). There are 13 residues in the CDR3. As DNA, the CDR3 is TGTGCCAGTACCGAAACAAGGAGCGGGGAGCTGTTTTTT. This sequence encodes CASTETRSGELFF.

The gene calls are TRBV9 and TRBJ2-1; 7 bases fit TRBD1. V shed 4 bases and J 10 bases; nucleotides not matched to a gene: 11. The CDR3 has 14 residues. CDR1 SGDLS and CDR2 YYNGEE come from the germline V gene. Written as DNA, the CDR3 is TGTGCCAGCAGCTTAGATTATACAGGGGCAGAGCAGTTCTTC. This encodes CASSLDYTGAEQFF.

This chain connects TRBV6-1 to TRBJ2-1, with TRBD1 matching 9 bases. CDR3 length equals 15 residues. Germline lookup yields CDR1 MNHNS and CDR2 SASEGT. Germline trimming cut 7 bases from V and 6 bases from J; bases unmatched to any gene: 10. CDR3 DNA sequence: TGTGCCAGCACCTTAAGCCGGACAGGGGTCAATGAGCAGTTCTTC. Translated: CASTLSRTGVNEQFF.

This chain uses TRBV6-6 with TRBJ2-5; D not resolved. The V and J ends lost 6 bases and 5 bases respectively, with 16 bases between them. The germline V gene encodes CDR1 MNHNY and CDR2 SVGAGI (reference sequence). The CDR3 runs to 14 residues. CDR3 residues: CASRPPAAQETQYF. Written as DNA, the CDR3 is TGTGCCAGCAGGCCCCCGGCGGCCCAGGAGACCCAGTACTTC.

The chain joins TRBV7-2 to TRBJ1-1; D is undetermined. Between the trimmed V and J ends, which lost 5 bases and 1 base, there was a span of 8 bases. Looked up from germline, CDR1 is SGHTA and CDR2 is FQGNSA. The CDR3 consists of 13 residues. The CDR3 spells CASSPDWNTEAFF. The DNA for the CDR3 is TGTGCCAGCAGCCCGGACTGGAACACTGAAGCTTTCTTT.